This T cell receptor (beta chain) was captured in a study of blood T cells in healthy people across ages. V lost 7 bases and J 5 bases, leaving 11 bases between the germline ends. The CDR3 contains 12 residues. Germline V gene sequence: CDR1 MDHEN, CDR2 SYDVKM. A second about 7 to 11 cycle PCR used barcoded and J-beta primers. TCRdb called the 5' RACE reads again in MiXCR, with one record for every CDR3 protein. The sample has some 940,000 distinct CDR3 sequences, approximately 32% seen once. These data were also reused for a study on T cells of mothers and their children. That investigation notes: For cDNA synthesis, the complete extracted RNA was used (roughly 1.4 ug per 15 ul).

The chain uses TRBV28 and TRBJ1-2; D unclear. The source of this sequence is a woman in her thirties or forties in good health. The specimen was blood. The CDR3 DNA sequence: TGTGCCAGCACCCCTAATAAGTATGGCTACACCTTC. Protein product: CASTPNKYGYTF.